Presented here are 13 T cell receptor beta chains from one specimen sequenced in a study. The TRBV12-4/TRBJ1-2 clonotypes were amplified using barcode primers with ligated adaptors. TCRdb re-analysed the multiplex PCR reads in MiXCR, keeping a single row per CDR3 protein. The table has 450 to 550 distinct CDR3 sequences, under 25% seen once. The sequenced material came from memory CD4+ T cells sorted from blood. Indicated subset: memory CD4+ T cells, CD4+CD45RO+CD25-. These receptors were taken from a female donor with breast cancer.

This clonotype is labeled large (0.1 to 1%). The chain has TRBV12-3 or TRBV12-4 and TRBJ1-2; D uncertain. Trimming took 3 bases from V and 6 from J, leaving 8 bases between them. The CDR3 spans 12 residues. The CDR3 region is CASSFGRDGYTF. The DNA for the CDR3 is TGTGCCAGCAGTTTTGGCCGGGATGGCTACACCTTC.

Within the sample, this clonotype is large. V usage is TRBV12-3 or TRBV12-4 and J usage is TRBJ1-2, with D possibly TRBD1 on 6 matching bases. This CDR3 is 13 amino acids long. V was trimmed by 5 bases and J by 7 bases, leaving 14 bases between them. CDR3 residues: CASSRDINFGYTF. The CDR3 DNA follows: TGTGCCAGCAGTCGGGACATAAATTTTGGCTACACCTTC.

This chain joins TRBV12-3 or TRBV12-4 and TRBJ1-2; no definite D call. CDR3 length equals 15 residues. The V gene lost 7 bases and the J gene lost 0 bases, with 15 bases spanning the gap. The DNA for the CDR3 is TGTGCCAGCACTATTCGAGGGTGGCCTAACTATGGCTACACCTTC. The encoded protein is CASTIRGWPNYGYTF.

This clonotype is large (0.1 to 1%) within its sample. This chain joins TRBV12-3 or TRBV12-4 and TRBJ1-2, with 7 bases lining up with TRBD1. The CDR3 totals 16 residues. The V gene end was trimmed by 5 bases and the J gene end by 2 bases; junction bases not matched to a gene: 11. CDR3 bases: TGTGCCAGCAGTCCAAGACAGGGCGCCGAGAACTATGGCTACACCTTC. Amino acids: CASSPRQGAENYGYTF.

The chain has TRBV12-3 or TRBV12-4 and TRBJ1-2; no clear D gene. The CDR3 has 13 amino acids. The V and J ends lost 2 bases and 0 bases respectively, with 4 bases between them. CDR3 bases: TGTGCCAGCAGTTTACTGGCTAACTATGGCTACACCTTC. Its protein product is CASSLLANYGYTF.

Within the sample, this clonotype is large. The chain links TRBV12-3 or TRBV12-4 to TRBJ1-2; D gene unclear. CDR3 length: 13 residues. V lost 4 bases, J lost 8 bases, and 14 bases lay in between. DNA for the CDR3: TGTGCCAGCAGTTGGACGGCTAGTGAAGGCTACACCTTC. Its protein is CASSWTASEGYTF.

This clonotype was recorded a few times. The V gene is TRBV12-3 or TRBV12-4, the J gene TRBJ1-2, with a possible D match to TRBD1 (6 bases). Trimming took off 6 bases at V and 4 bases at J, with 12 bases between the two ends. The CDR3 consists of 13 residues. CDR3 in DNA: TGTGCCAGCAGCCGGACAGCGAGCTATGGCTACACCTTC. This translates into CASSRTASYGYTF.

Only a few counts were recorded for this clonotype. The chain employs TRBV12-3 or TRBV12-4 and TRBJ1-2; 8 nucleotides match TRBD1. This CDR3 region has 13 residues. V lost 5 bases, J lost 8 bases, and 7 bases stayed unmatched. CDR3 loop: CASSRDRGRGYTF. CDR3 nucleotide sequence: TGTGCCAGCAGTCGAGACAGGGGCAGAGGCTACACCTTC.

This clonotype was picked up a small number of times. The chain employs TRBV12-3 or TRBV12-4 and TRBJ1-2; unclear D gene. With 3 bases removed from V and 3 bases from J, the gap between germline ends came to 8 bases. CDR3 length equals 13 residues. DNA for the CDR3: TGTGCCAGCAGTTTTAGGCAGGACTATGGCTACACCTTC. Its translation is CASSFRQDYGYTF.

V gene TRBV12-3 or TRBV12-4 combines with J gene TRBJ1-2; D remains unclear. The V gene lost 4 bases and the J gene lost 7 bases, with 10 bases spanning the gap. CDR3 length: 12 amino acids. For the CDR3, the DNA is TGTGCCAGCAGTTGGAGGGATAGTGGCTACACCTTC. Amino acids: CASSWRDSGYTF.

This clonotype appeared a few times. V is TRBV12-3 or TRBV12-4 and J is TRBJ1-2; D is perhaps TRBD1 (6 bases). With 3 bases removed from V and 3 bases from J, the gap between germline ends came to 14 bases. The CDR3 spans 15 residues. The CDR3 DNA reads TGTGCCAGCAGTTTCCAGGGGACGGCGTACTATGGCTACACCTTC. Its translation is CASSFQGTAYYGYTF.

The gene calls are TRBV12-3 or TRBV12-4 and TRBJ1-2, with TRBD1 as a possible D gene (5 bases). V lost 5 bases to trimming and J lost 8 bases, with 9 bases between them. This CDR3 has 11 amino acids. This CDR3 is CASSQGLGYTF. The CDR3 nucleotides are TGTGCCAGCAGTCAGGGTCTCGGCTACACCTTC.

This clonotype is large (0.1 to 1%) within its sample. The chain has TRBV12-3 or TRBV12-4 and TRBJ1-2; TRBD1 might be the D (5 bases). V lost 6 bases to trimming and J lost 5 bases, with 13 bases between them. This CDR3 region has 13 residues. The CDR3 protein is CASRLTDAYGYTF. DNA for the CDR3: TGTGCCAGCAGATTGACAGACGCGTATGGCTACACCTTC.